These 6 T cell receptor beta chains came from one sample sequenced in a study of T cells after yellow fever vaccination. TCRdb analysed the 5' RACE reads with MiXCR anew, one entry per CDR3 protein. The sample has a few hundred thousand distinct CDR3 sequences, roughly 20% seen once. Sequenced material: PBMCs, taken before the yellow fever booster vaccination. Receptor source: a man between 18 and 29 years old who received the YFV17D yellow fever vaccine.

CDR3 region: CSARRQAGNQPQHF. Here the CDR3 DNA reads TGCAGTGCTAGGAGGCAGGCCGGGAATCAGCCCCAGCATTTT. The V and J genes are TRBV20-1 and TRBJ1-5; unclear D gene. The CDR3 has 14 amino acids. The V end was cut by 3 bases, the J end by 4 bases, with 13 bases between. CDR1 DFQATT and CDR2 SNEGSKA come from the germline V gene (reference sequence).

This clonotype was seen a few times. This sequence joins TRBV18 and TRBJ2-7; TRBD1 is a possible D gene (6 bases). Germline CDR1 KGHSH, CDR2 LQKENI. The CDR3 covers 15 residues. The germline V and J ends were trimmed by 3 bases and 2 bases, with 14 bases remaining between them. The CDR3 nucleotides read TGTGCCAGCTCACCGGACAGTGCTAATACCTACGAGCAGTACTTC. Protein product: CASSPDSANTYEQYF.

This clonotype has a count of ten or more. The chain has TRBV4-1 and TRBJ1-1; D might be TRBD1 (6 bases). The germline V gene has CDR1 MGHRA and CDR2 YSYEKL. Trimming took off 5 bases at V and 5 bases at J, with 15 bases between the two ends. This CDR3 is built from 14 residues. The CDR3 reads CASSVYRVGTEAFF. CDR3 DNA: TGCGCCAGCAGCGTATACAGGGTAGGGACTGAAGCTTTCTTT.

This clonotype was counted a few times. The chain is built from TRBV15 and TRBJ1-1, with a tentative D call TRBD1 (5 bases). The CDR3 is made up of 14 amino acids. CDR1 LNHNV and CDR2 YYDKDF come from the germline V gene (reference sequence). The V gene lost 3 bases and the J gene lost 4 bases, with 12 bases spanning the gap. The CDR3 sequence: CATSRGGDSTEAFF. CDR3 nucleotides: TGTGCCACCAGCAGGGGCGGAGACAGCACTGAAGCTTTCTTT.

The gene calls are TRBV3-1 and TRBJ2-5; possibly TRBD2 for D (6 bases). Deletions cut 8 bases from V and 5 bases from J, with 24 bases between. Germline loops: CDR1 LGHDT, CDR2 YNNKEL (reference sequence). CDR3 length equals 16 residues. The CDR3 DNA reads TGTGCCAGCCGTCCCGGGGGATTAGCCCTGTTGGAGACCCAGTACTTC. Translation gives CASRPGGLALLETQYF.

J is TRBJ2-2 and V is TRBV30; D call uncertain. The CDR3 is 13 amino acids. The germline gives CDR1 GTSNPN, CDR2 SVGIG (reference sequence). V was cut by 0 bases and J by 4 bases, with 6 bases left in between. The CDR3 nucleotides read TGTGCCTGGAGTGTACAGACCACCGGGGAGCTGTTTTTT. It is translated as CAWSVQTTGELFF.